One sample yielded the 3 T cell receptor beta chains listed below, sequenced in a study of blood T cell repertoires in COVID-19. Generated by immunoSEQ multiplex PCR, the TCRdb table keeps only in-frame clones and is missing some. In the table there are 70,000 or so clones, around 86% of which are singletons. The material sequenced was peripheral blood. The origin of the receptors is a man aged 40-55 years with COVID-19, enrolled during active disease.

The chain uses TRBV7-3 and TRBJ2-2; D is unresolved. Trimming cost V 5 bases and J 5 bases, with 12 bases left between them. The germline V gene encodes CDR1 SGHTA and CDR2 FQGTGA. CDR3 length equals 14 residues. CDR3 region: CASSANPITGELFF. For the CDR3, the DNA is TGTGCCAGCAGCGCTAACCCCATAACCGGGGAGCTGTTTTTT. The full variable domain, in which reference TRBV7-3 and TRBJ2-2 provide the parts outside the CDR3, is GAGVSQTPSNKVTEKGKYVELRCDPISGHTALYWYRQSLGQGPEFLIYFQGTGAADDSGLPNDRFFAVRPEGSVSTLKIQRTERGDSAVYLCASSANPITGELFFGEGSRLTVL.

This rearrangement joins TRBV5-4 to TRBJ1-1; 8 nucleotides line up with TRBD1. Germline CDR1 is SGHNT and CDR2 is YYREEE (reference sequence). Unmatched junction bases numbered 6, after V lost 3 bases and J lost 5 bases. This CDR3 region has 14 residues. CDR3 loop: CASSSQGAGTEAFF. For the CDR3, the DNA is TGTGCCAGCAGCTCCCAGGGGGCGGGTACTGAAGCTTTCTTT.

V gene TRBV7-9 combines with J gene TRBJ1-2; D might be TRBD1 (6 bases). Trimming pared 5 bases from V and 7 bases from J, leaving 14 bases between. Germline V gene sequence: CDR1 SEHNR, CDR2 FQNEAQ (reference sequence). The CDR3 runs to 13 residues. The CDR3 DNA follows: TGTGCCAGCAGCCTTGAACAGGGATCTGGCTACACCTTC. As protein: CASSLEQGSGYTF. Drawing the rest from reference TRBV7-9 and TRBJ1-2, the complete variable domain is DTGVSQNPRHKITKRGQNVTFRCDPISEHNRLYWYRQTLGQGPEFLTYFQNEAQLEKSRLLSDRFSAERPKGSFSTLEIQRTEQGDSAMYLCASSLEQGSGYTFGSGTRLTVV.